There are many counts of the clone carrying this T cell receptor beta chain. Antigen unknown. Per germline, CDR1 SGHVS and CDR2 FQNEAQ. V shed 5 bases, J shed 5 bases, and the junction held 10 bases outside the gene matches. The CDR3 has 15 residues. This record comes from a study of T cell repertoires in cytomegalovirus infection. In the study overall: In public TCR beta signatures, there were indications of both CMV infection and matching HLA type.

Each CDR3 protein gets one entry after TCRdb re-called the reads with MiXCR. The sample shows nearly 450,000 distinct CDR3 sequences, roughly 30% of them seen only once. General study findings and limits: Across the ex vivo response, the dominant clonotypes were HLA-C-restricted CMV-specific TCR beta clonotypes. The cumulative frequency of public TCR beta families distinguished individuals who carried CMV together with the relevant HLA.

This clonotype was obtained from a human donor in good health (CMV status not recorded). Some clones in this sample may be carry-over from other donors' samples. The V call is TRBV7-8, the J call TRBJ2-5; the match to TRBD1 covers 8 bases. Specimen: PBMCs. CDR3 sequence reads: CASSPRTGTRETQYF. DNA for the CDR3: TGTGCCAGCAGCCCGAGGACAGGGACTCGGGAGACCCAGTACTTC.